This TCR beta chain was identified during a study of HIV-infected children after antiretroviral therapy interruption. As for the study in general: Children were on planned treatment interruption or continuous treatment.

The ends were cut back, 4 bases at V and 0 bases at J, with 17 bases in the middle. The CDR3 loop spans 17 amino acids. Specified treatment: PENTA 11 planned treatment interruption arm or continuous ART arm. A 3' RACE protocol on RNA, with unique molecular identifiers, produced the TCR library. One entry per CDR3 protein, called by TCRdb with MiXCR from the 3' RACE reads. The repertoire holds some 90,000 distinct CDR3 sequences, with less than 7% as singletons. Study observations and caveats: By the end of treatment interruption, naive CD4+ clonality (Gini) increased.

This clonotype was found many times. Its antigen remains unidentified. The sequence came from a pool of human donors with HIV. V usage is TRBV23-1 and J usage is TRBJ2-3; D could derive from TRBD1 or TRBD2 (6 bases each). TRBV23-1 is placed among ORFs of uncertain function. The material sequenced was CD45RA+ CD4+ T cells from PBMCs, pooled from several time points, taken from a donor given antiretroviral therapy, either interrupted or continuous. Subset here: naive CD4+ CD45RA+ CD45RO- T cells. CDR3 bases: TGCGCCAGCAGTCCTTTCCGCGGGACACGTAGCACAGATACGCAGTATTTT. Translation gives CASSPFRGTRSTDTQYF.